Listed below are T cell receptor beta chains from one sample, sequenced in a study of cytomegalovirus exposure and HLA in healthy donors. Libraries were prepared by immunoSEQ multiplex PCR; TCRdb keeps only in-frame clonotypes and omits some of them. The table has over 150,000 clones, roughly 80% seen once; the top ten hold 3.7%. The sample was PBMCs. The source of these receptors is a man aged 25-45 years in good health and CMV-seropositive. Both conserved end residues are part of each CDR3. The D gene is left open where the match is weak. The listing skips clone size in some rows; elsewhere it reads once, few, many or a size class.

clone_size j_call v_call d_call cdr3_nt cdr3_aa
once TRBJ1-1 TRBV25-1 TRBD1 TGTGCCAGCAGTGCGCAGGGGGCGCACACTGAAGCTTTCTTT CASSAQGAHTEAFF
. TRBJ2-1 TRBV7-6 TRBD2 TGTGCCACGTCAGAAGCCGGGGGGGCATTTGGTAATGAGCAGTTCTTC CATSEAGGAFGNEQFF
few TRBJ2-5 TRBV7-9 TRBD1 TGTGCCAGCAGACTCCGACAGGGTATTGAGACCCAGTACTTC CASRLRQGIETQYF
. TRBJ1-2 TRBV29-1 . TGCAGCGTTGCGGCAGGGAACAGCGGCTACACCTTC CSVAAGNSGYTF
few TRBJ2-2 TRBV5-1 . TGCGCCAGCAGCTTGGCCGGAGGGAACACCGGGGAGCTGTTTTTT CASSLAGGNTGELFF
. TRBJ2-7 TRBV7-2 TRBD1 TGTGCCAGCAGCTTAGGGACAGGGGTTTTAACCTACGAGCAGTACTTC CASSLGTGVLTYEQYF
. TRBJ2-5 TRBV7-7 TRBD1 TGTGCCAGCAGCTGGGGGACAGCCCCACAAGAGACCCAGTACTTC CASSWGTAPQETQYF
. TRBJ1-1 TRBV18 TRBD1 TGTGCCAGCTCACCGGGACAGGACACTGAAGCTTTCTTT CASSPGQDTEAFF
. TRBJ2-5 TRBV5-4 TRBD1 TGTGCCAGCACGTCGGGACAGCTACAAGAGACCCAGTACTTC CASTSGQLQETQYF
. TRBJ1-3 TRBV6-1 TRBD1 TGTGCCAGCAGTGAAATAAGAGGGGGCTATGGAAACACCATATATTTT CASSEIRGGYGNTIYF
once TRBJ1-6 TRBV28 TRBD1 TGTGCCAGCAGCCAACGACAGGGGGTCTCCTATAATTCACCCCTCCACTTT CASSQRQGVSYNSPLHF
. TRBJ2-5 TRBV7-8 TRBD1 TGTGCCAGCAGCGTAGGGACAGTCCAAGAGACCCAGTACTTC CASSVGTVQETQYF
. TRBJ2-1 TRBV5-1 TRBD2 TGCGCCAGCAGCTTAGAGCGGGGGGGCAGAGATGAGCAGTTCTTC CASSLERGGRDEQFF
. TRBJ2-5 TRBV6-5 TRBD2 TGTGCCAGCAGTTACGGGGGGGGGTATGAGACCCAGTACTTC CASSYGGGYETQYF
. TRBJ1-1 TRBV7-2 . TGTGCCAGCAGCTTAGCGGCAGGGGTGGGCACTGAAGCTTTCTTT CASSLAAGVGTEAFF
. TRBJ2-5 TRBV4-1 . TGCGCCAGCAGCCAAGTGAACAGGGAGACCCAGTACTTC CASSQVNRETQYF
few TRBJ2-1 TRBV19 . TGTGCCAGTAGTATAGTTTTGCGAACCAACAATGAGCAGTTCTTC CASSIVLRTNNEQFF
. TRBJ2-7 TRBV6-1 . TGTGCCAGCAGTGAAGCTGGCAGGGTGGGCTACGAGCAGTACTTC CASSEAGRVGYEQYF
. TRBJ2-7 TRBV4-1 TRBD2 TGCGCCAGCAGCCATCCCCAGGCGGGGGGCCCCTACGAGCAGTACTTC CASSHPQAGGPYEQYF
few TRBJ1-5 TRBV19 . TGTGCCAGTAGTATACGCGCAGGCTTTATCAATCAGCCCCAGCATTTT CASSIRAGFINQPQHF
. TRBJ1-6 TRBV19 . TGTGCCAGTAACGGGTTTGGCTCCTATAATTCACCCCTCCACTTT CASNGFGSYNSPLHF
. TRBJ2-5 TRBV7-2 . TGTGCCAGCAGCCCGGGGGGCCTTGAGACCCAGTACTTC CASSPGGLETQYF
. TRBJ2-7 TRBV19 TRBD1 TGTGCCAGTAGTGACAGGGGAGAAGGCGAGCAGTACTTC CASSDRGEGEQYF
. TRBJ1-5 TRBV2 TRBD1 TGTGCCAGCAGTGAGGGGACAGGAAGCAATCAGCCCCAGCATTTT CASSEGTGSNQPQHF
. TRBJ2-7 TRBV6-6 . TGTGCCAGCAGGCATAGTGCCGAGCAGTACTTC CASRHSAEQYF
. TRBJ2-5 TRBV11-3 . TGTGCCAGCAGCCAACCCGGGGAGACCCAGTACTTC CASSQPGETQYF
. TRBJ1-1 TRBV6-6 . TGTGCCAGCCTGGCCGCCGAAGCTTTCTTT CASLAAEAFF
. TRBJ2-5 TRBV7-2 . TGTGCCAGCAGCTTAGCTGCTAGCGCGGGGGAGACCCAGTACTTC CASSLAASAGETQYF
few TRBJ2-2 TRBV15 TRBD2 TGTGCCACCAGCAGAGACCGACTAGCGGGGAACACCGGGGAGCTGTTTTTT CATSRDRLAGNTGELFF
. TRBJ2-3 TRBV5-5 TRBD2 TGTGCCAGCAGCCAGGGACTAGCGGGGGGGCAGGGGGTTACGCAGTATTTT CASSQGLAGGQGVTQYF
. TRBJ2-6 TRBV4-1 TRBD1 TGCGCCAGCAGCCAAGGGGGACAGGGGGCGCGCGGGGCCAACGTCCTGACTTTC CASSQGGQGARGANVLTF
. TRBJ2-2 TRBV11-2 . TGTGCCAGCAGCTTAGACAAGGGGACCGGGGAGCTGTTTTTT CASSLDKGTGELFF
. TRBJ2-3 TRBV30 . TGTGCCTGGAGTAGACAAAATACGCAGTATTTT CAWSRQNTQYF
. TRBJ2-1 TRBV28 TRBD1 TGTGCCAGCAGTTTACCGGACAGGACCTCCTACAATGAGCAGTTCTTC CASSLPDRTSYNEQFF
. TRBJ1-1 TRBV6-5 TRBD1 TGTGCCAGCAGAGATGACAGGGTTAACACTGAAGCTTTCTTT CASRDDRVNTEAFF
few TRBJ2-7 TRBV29-1 . TGCAGCGTTGAATTACAGGCCACCTACGAGCAGTACTTC CSVELQATYEQYF
few TRBJ2-7 TRBV5-6 TRBD1 TGTGCCAGCAGCAAGGGGACAGGTTACGAGCAGTACTTC CASSKGTGYEQYF
many TRBJ2-3 TRBV11-2 TRBD2 TGTGCCAGCAGCTGGACTAGCGGGGGGGCCGGGGATACGCAGTATTTT CASSWTSGGAGDTQYF
. TRBJ2-3 TRBV5-6 TRBD1 TGTGCCAGCAGCTTGCAGGGGGCGGGGGATACGCAGTATTTT CASSLQGAGDTQYF
few TRBJ1-6 TRBV5-4 . TGTGCCAGCAGCCAGACAGGCGGATCACCCCTCCACTTT CASSQTGGSPLHF
. TRBJ2-3 TRBV4-1 TRBD2 TGCGCCAGCAGCCAAGTCGGGGGGGCCTCAGATACGCAGTATTTT CASSQVGGASDTQYF
. TRBJ2-7 TRBV9 . TGTGCCAGCAGCGATTCCCGGGAAGAGGGCTCCTACGAGCAGTACTTC CASSDSREEGSYEQYF
. TRBJ1-2 TRBV4-1 TRBD1 TGCGCCAGCAGCCAGTTAAGGACAGGGTCTAACTATGGCTACACCTTC CASSQLRTGSNYGYTF
. TRBJ2-5 TRBV5-1 . TGCGCCAGCAGCTTGGGAGCGAACCAAGAGACCCAGTACTTC CASSLGANQETQYF
. TRBJ2-5 TRBV4-1 . TGCGCCAGCAGCCAAGGAAGAAGGCCCGGGGAGACCCAGTACTTC CASSQGRRPGETQYF
. TRBJ1-2 TRBV4-1 . TGCGCCAGCAGCCAGGGCCGGGAAAGGCGCGGCTACACCTTC CASSQGRERRGYTF
once TRBJ1-2 TRBV28 . TGTGCCAGCAGTTTACGGGGGTTACTAAACTATGGCTACACCTTC CASSLRGLLNYGYTF
. TRBJ1-2 TRBV30 TRBD1 TGTGCCTGGAGTAGGGGGCTGCGCTACACCTTC CAWSRGLRYTF
. TRBJ2-7 TRBV2 . TGTGCCAGCAGTGAGCAGGGCTCCTACGAGCAGTACTTC CASSEQGSYEQYF
. TRBJ1-3 TRBV7-2 . TGTGCCAGCAGCTTAGAGCCCGCAAGCTCTGGAAACACCATATATTTT CASSLEPASSGNTIYF
. TRBJ2-2 TRBV11-2 TRBD2 TGTGCCAGCAGCTTAGGGCGCGGACTAGTCACGAACACCGGGGAGCTGTTTTTT CASSLGRGLVTNTGELFF
. TRBJ1-2 TRBV13 TRBD1 TGTGCCAGCAGCCCCGGGACAGGGAGGGATGGCTACACCTTC CASSPGTGRDGYTF
. TRBJ2-2 TRBV19 TRBD2 TGTGCCAGTATTCTGACTAGCGGGGGTTTCACCGGGGAGCTGTTTTTT CASILTSGGFTGELFF